This entry lists 32 T cell receptor beta chains sequenced from one sample in a study of CD8+ T cells in alopecia areata. Treatment specified: oral pan-JAK inhibitor, 5-10 mg twice daily. Sequencing templates came from extracted RNA that was reverse transcribed into cDNA. Assay: immunoSEQ multiplex PCR; the TCRdb copy retains only in-frame clones and omits some. Counted here are 190,000 or so clones, roughly 61% occurring once; the ten biggest clones make up roughly 13%. Sample: CD8+ T cells sorted from blood, taken at week 24, from a patient treated with tofacitinib. The source of these receptors is a human donor with alopecia areata.

The chain employs TRBV5-1 and TRBJ1-6, with D unresolved. Germline lookup yields CDR1 SGHRS and CDR2 YFSETQ. V gave up 1 base and J gave up 4 bases, with 12 bases separating them. This CDR3 contains 16 residues. The CDR3 nucleotides are TGCGCCAGCAGCTTGCGGGCGGCTCTGTATAATTCACCCCTCCACTTT. Translation gives CASSLRAALYNSPLHF.

This clone showed up just once. This rearrangement joins TRBV20-1 to TRBJ2-2; the D is unclear. This CDR3 comprises 11 residues. Germline V gives CDR1 DFQATT, CDR2 SNEGSKA (reference sequence). V was shortened by 6 bases and J by 8 bases, with 10 bases between the two germline ends. CDR3 sequence reads: CSATTQGELFF. CDR3 nucleotide sequence: TGCAGTGCCACGACACAGGGGGAGCTGTTTTTT.

This clone was found once. J is TRBJ2-5 and V is TRBV5-6; D uncertain. Per germline, CDR1 SGHDT and CDR2 YYEEEE. V lost 0 bases and J 7 bases, leaving 1 base between the germline ends. This CDR3 has 10 residues. This CDR3 reads CASSLVTQYF. In DNA, the CDR3 is TGTGCCAGCAGCTTGGTGACCCAGTACTTC.

CDR3 bases: TGTGCCAGCAGTTTGGGACGGGCGAGGCAGTACTTC. Protein sequence: CASSLGRARQYF. This rearrangement joins TRBV13 to TRBJ2-7; D assignment may be TRBD1 or TRBD2 (5 bases each). Germline V gene data show CDR1 as PRHDT and CDR2 as FYEKMQ (reference sequence). CDR3 length: 12 residues. V dropped 6 bases and J dropped 9 bases, with 15 bases sitting between them.

This clone was detected only a few times. This sample includes further DNA sequences coding for the same CDR3. This chain uses TRBV9 with TRBJ2-1, with unresolved D. The germline V gene encodes CDR1 SGDLS and CDR2 YYNGEE. This CDR3 has 11 residues. V lost 2 bases to trimming and J lost 6 bases, with 3 bases between them. The DNA of the CDR3 is TGTGCCAGCAGCGTTAGCAATGAGCAGTTCTTC. Protein: CASSVSNEQFF. The variable domain in full, with the rest retrieved from reference TRBV9 and TRBJ2-1, is DSGVTQTPKHLITATGQRVTLRCSPRSGDLSVYWYQQSLDQGLQFLIQYYNGEERAKGNILERFSAQQFPDLHSELNLSSLELGDSALYFCASSVSNEQFFGPGTRLTVL.

The chain uses TRBV23-1 and TRBJ1-1, with unresolved D. TRBV23-1 is given ORF status, its function remaining uncertain. The germline V and J ends were trimmed by 5 bases and 10 bases, with 5 bases remaining between them. The CDR3 has 9 amino acids. The CDR3 nucleotides read TGCGCCAGCAGTTCCGGAGCTTTCTTT. Its translation is CASSSGAFF.

J is TRBJ1-1 and V is TRBV11-3; D is unresolved. Germline V lookup: CDR1 SGHNT, CDR2 YENEEA. Trimming removed 5 bases from V and 2 bases from J, with 9 bases in between. The CDR3 sequence is 13 residues long. CDR3 in amino acids: CASSQDTNTEAFF. The CDR3 DNA reads as TGTGCCAGCAGCCAAGACACAAACACTGAAGCTTTCTTT.

This clone has more than one count but fewer than ten. V usage is TRBV5-6 and J usage is TRBJ2-5; D is uncertain. V lost 2 bases and J 3 bases, leaving 11 bases between the germline ends. The CDR3 loop spans 14 amino acids. Germline V gene sequence: CDR1 SGHDT, CDR2 YYEEEE. The CDR3 DNA reads as TGTGCCAGCAGCTTTGGATCCTTGGAAGAGACCCAGTACTTC. Its protein product is CASSFGSLEETQYF.

The J gene is TRBJ2-5, the V gene TRBV5-1; no definite D call. The CDR3 is 11 amino acids. Trimming took 3 bases from V and 3 from J, leaving 3 bases between them. CDR1 is SGHRS, CDR2 YFSETQ, per germline. As DNA, the CDR3 is TGCGCCAGCAGCTCTAAAGAGACCCAGTACTTC. Amino acid sequence: CASSSKETQYF.

The V and J genes are TRBV18 and TRBJ2-1; D may correspond to TRBD1 or TRBD2 (5 bases each). Trimming shortened V by 3 bases and J by 8 bases, and 11 bases separated the two germline ends. The germline V gene has CDR1 KGHSH and CDR2 LQKENI. The CDR3 sequence is 13 residues long. In nucleotides, the CDR3 is TGTGCCAGCTCACCTTACTGGGGGTATGAGCAGTTCTTC. Its translation is CASSPYWGYEQFF.

V gene TRBV5-6 combines with J gene TRBJ1-5, with 7 positions matching TRBD1. The CDR3 contains 15 residues. The V segment lost 2 bases and the J segment 2 bases; nucleotides outside the gene matches: 4. Germline V gives CDR1 SGHDT, CDR2 YYEEEE. CDR3 sequence reads: CASSLDRVGNQPQHF. In DNA form, the CDR3 reads TGTGCCAGCAGCTTAGACAGGGTGGGCAATCAGCCCCAGCATTTT.

In DNA form, the CDR3 reads TGTGCCAGCACCGAGGGTCCTGGCAGTCAGCCCCAGCATTTT. Its protein product is CASTEGPGSQPQHF. V usage is TRBV5-6 and J usage is TRBJ1-5; no clear D gene. The CDR3 has 14 amino acids. Germline CDR1 is SGHDT and CDR2 is YYEEEE. Trimming stripped 6 bases from V and 6 bases from J, with 16 bases between.

The chain combines TRBV28 with TRBJ2-3, with D possibly matching TRBD2 (6 bases). V lost 7 bases, J lost 4 bases, and 15 bases lay in between. The CDR3 is made up of 14 amino acids. Germline V gene sequence: CDR1 MDHEN, CDR2 SYDVKM. The CDR3 here is CASKIQGGADTQYF. In DNA, the CDR3 is TGTGCCAGCAAGATCCAGGGAGGTGCAGATACGCAGTATTTT.

The chain recombines TRBV25-1 with TRBJ1-5, with a tentative D call TRBD1 (5 bases). The V end was cut by 4 bases, the J end by 3 bases, with 10 bases between. Germline-derived CDR1 and CDR2 are MGHDK and SYGVNS. The CDR3 contains 14 residues. As DNA, the CDR3 is TGTGCCAGCAGTGGGGGGGGTGACAATCAGCCCCAGCATTTT. It specifies CASSGGGDNQPQHF.

J is TRBJ2-4 and V is TRBV28, with TRBD2 matching 15 bases. Germline V gene data show CDR1 as MDHEN and CDR2 as SYDVKM. The CDR3 is 17 residues long. After removal of 6 bases from V and 1 base from J, the junction contained 4 bases not matched to a gene. The CDR3 here is CASSLGTSGGAKNIQYF. CDR3 bases: TGTGCCAGCAGCCTTGGGACTAGCGGGGGGGCCAAAAACATTCAGTACTTC. Supplemented by reference TRBV28 and TRBJ2-4, the full variable domain reads DVKVTQSSRYLVKRTGEKVFLECVQDMDHENMFWYRQDPGLGLRLIYFSYDVKMKEKGDIPEGYSVSREKKERFSLILESASTNQTSMYLCASSLGTSGGAKNIQYFGAGTRLSVL.

This chain uses TRBV5-7 with TRBJ2-5; D not resolved. TRBV5-7 is treated as an ORF (open reading frame) with a function not yet certain. There are 14 residues in the CDR3. V lost 3 bases and J 5 bases, leaving 14 bases between the germline ends. As DNA, the CDR3 is TGTGCCAGCAGCTCCCGGGTCGAAAGGGAGACCCAGTACTTC. Residues: CASSSRVERETQYF.

This clone was found a few times. Distinct nucleotide sequences in the sample also encode this CDR3. V is TRBV5-1 and J is TRBJ2-5; D not certain. The V and J ends lost 0 bases and 5 bases respectively, with 5 bases between them. The CDR3 contains 12 residues. The V gene's germline CDR1 is SGHRS and CDR2 YFSETQ. CDR3 coding DNA: TGCGCCAGCAGCTTGGCCGGGGAGACCCAGTACTTC. Its protein is CASSLAGETQYF.

This chain joins TRBV30 and TRBJ2-3; 8 bases line up with TRBD2. V was pared by 4 bases and J by 2 bases, with 8 bases of the junction left unmatched. This CDR3 has 15 amino acids. The germline gives CDR1 GTSNPN, CDR2 SVGIG (reference sequence). The CDR3 sequence: CAWTELADNTDTQYF. CDR3 nucleotides: TGTGCCTGGACTGAACTAGCGGACAACACAGATACGCAGTATTTT. Full variable domain (missing parts from reference TRBV30 and TRBJ2-3): SQTIHQWPATLVQPVGSPLSLECTVEGTSNPNLYWYRQAAGRGLQLLFYSVGIGQISSEVPQNLSASRPQDRQFILSSKKLLLSDSGFYLCAWTELADNTDTQYFGPGTRLTVL.

The rearrangement uses TRBV9 and TRBJ1-1; no clear D gene. The V gene lost 0 bases and the J gene lost 6 bases, with 21 bases spanning the gap. The CDR3 has 17 amino acids. Germline lookup yields CDR1 SGDLS and CDR2 YYNGEE. The CDR3 DNA is TGTGCCAGCAGCGTAGTTTGGGCCCATGTCGGTGACGCTGAAGCTTTCTTT. Translation gives CASSVVWAHVGDAEAFF.

The gene calls are TRBV2 and TRBJ2-7, with D possibly being TRBD1 (6 bases). The germline CDR1 and CDR2 sequences are SNHLY and FYNNEI. CDR3 length: 12 residues. V lost 6 bases to trimming and J lost 3 bases, with 9 bases between them. Here the CDR3 DNA reads TGTGCCAGCAGGGACAGTATCTACGAGCAGTACTTC. Translating it yields CASRDSIYEQYF.

This chain uses TRBV30 with TRBJ1-1, with D unresolved. The V and J ends lost 4 bases and 5 bases respectively, with 8 bases between them. This CDR3 has 11 amino acids. Looked up from germline, CDR1 is GTSNPN and CDR2 is SVGIG (reference sequence). The CDR3 is CAWTGLTEAFF. DNA of the CDR3: TGTGCCTGGACCGGACTAACTGAAGCTTTCTTT.

V gene TRBV27 combines with J gene TRBJ1-2, with 8 bases fitting TRBD1. The CDR3 totals 14 residues. Losses at the gene ends were 1 base for V and 7 bases for J; bases not matched to a gene: 5. The germline V gene encodes CDR1 MNHEY and CDR2 SMNVEV (reference sequence). CDR3 nucleotides: TGTGCCAGCAGTTTATTGCAGGGGGCGGGTGGCTACACCTTC. Translated: CASSLLQGAGGYTF.

The genes are TRBV6-6 and TRBJ1-5; no clear D gene. The CDR3 totals 13 residues. Trimming cost V 2 bases and J 3 bases, with 5 bases left between them. The V gene's germline CDR1 is MNHNY and CDR2 SVGAGI (reference sequence). The CDR3: CASSYPDNQPQHF. In nucleotides, the CDR3 is TGTGCCAGCAGTTACCCAGACAATCAGCCCCAGCATTTT.

The rearrangement uses TRBV30 and TRBJ2-5; the D is unclear. Germline CDR1 and CDR2: GTSNPN and SVGIG (reference sequence). V was pared by 0 bases and J by 5 bases, with 4 bases between. This CDR3 is 11 amino acids long. The CDR3 region has the DNA TGTGCCTGGAGTGTAACGGAGACCCAGTACTTC. Translation: CAWSVTETQYF.

The genes are TRBV2 and TRBJ2-7; D may match TRBD1 or TRBD2 (5 bases each). This CDR3 contains 13 residues. Germline V gives CDR1 SNHLY, CDR2 FYNNEI. V shed 7 bases and J shed 2 bases, with 12 bases lying between them. CDR3 nucleotide sequence: TGTGCCAGCATACGGGACCCCACCTACGAGCAGTACTTC. Translated: CASIRDPTYEQYF.

The chain carries TRBV30 and TRBJ1-5, with D possibly matching TRBD1 (5 bases). The ends were cut back, 2 bases at V and 1 base at J, with 12 bases in the middle. The CDR3 is made up of 15 amino acids. Looked up from germline, CDR1 is GTSNPN and CDR2 is SVGIG (reference sequence). This CDR3 reads CAWSPPWGSNQPQHF. The CDR3 DNA reads TGTGCCTGGAGTCCACCCTGGGGGAGCAATCAGCCCCAGCATTTT.

This clone was seen a handful of times. The chain couples TRBV29-1 to TRBJ2-7; no reliable D call. Germline CDR1 is SQVTM and CDR2 is ANQGSEA. This CDR3 spans 8 amino acids. V lost 6 bases and J 4 bases, leaving 1 base between the germline ends. The CDR3 loop is CSVYEQYF. In DNA, the CDR3 is TGCAGCGTGTACGAGCAGTACTTC.

This clone was observed a few times. This chain joins TRBV6-1 and TRBJ2-5; weak D call: TRBD2 (5 bases). The CDR3 runs to 16 residues. Looked up from germline, CDR1 is MNHNS and CDR2 is SASEGT. The V end lost 3 bases, the J end lost 1 base, and 15 bases lay between the germline ends. The DNA of the CDR3 is TGTGCCAGCAGTGATAAGGCCGGGATCCTCCAAGAGACCCAGTACTTC. Translation: CASSDKAGILQETQYF.

The chain is built from TRBV19 and TRBJ1-2, with D tentatively TRBD1 (5 bases). Germline values: CDR1 LNHDA, CDR2 SQIVND (reference sequence). Trimming shortened V by 2 bases and J by 6 bases, and 16 bases separated the two germline ends. CDR3 length equals 15 residues. This chain's CDR3 is CASSIIPPRGNGYTF. For the CDR3, the DNA is TGTGCCAGTAGTATAATTCCCCCCCGGGGGAATGGCTACACCTTC.

This chain links TRBV5-1 with TRBJ2-1; the match to TRBD2 covers 7 bases. Germline CDR1 and CDR2: SGHRS and YFSETQ. With V trimmed by 7 bases and J by 2 bases, 6 bases remained unmatched. The CDR3 runs to 14 residues. The CDR3 is CASGSSGAYNEQFF. The CDR3, as DNA: TGCGCCAGCGGTTCTAGCGGCGCCTACAATGAGCAGTTCTTC.

This clone was counted between two and nine times. The chain has TRBV27 and TRBJ2-2; 7 nucleotides agree with TRBD1. CDR1 and CDR2 (germline): MNHEY, SMNVEV (reference sequence). Trimming cost V 0 bases and J 3 bases; bases outside gene matches: 1. The CDR3 contains 15 residues. The CDR3: CASSLSGQYTGELFF. The DNA for the CDR3 is TGTGCCAGCAGTTTATCGGGACAGTACACCGGGGAGCTGTTTTTT.

V and J are TRBV15 and TRBJ2-2, with 8 bases fitting TRBD2. Unmatched junction bases numbered 8, after V lost 5 bases and J lost 6 bases. CDR1 and CDR2 (germline): LNHNV, YYDKDF (reference sequence). The CDR3 sequence is 15 residues long. For the CDR3, the DNA is TGTGCCACCAGCGTCCGACTAGCGAGTCCCGGGGAGCTGTTTTTT. It encodes CATSVRLASPGELFF.